These 26 T cell receptor beta chains were sequenced from one sample in a study of T cells after yellow fever vaccination (dated by TCRdb to about 2019). The treatment or condition tag for this specimen amounts to: live attenuated yellow fever vaccine strain. The library came from 5' RACE. The data were produced on an Illumina NovaSeq 6000. TCRdb passed the public sequencing reads through fastp at Q25 and MiXCR, retaining productive beta sequences. Each entry is one CDR3 protein sequence, shown with its most common DNA and genes. This sample is represented by 150,000 or so distinct CDR3 sequences; approximately 9.7% of them were singletons. The ten top clones hold under 40% of the sample. Sequenced material: CD8+ T cells sorted from PBMCs, taken 45 days after the yellow fever booster vaccination. These receptors originate from a man between 18 and 35 years old who received the YFV17D yellow fever vaccine.

This clonotype has only a few counts. The CDR3 region has the DNA TGTGCCAGCAGCTCGGACAGGGGCATCCCCGGGGAGCTGTTTTTT. Translation gives CASSSDRGIPGELFF. This chain uses TRBV7-2 with TRBJ2-2; 9 bases agree with TRBD1. The V segment lost 4 bases and the J segment 6 bases; nucleotides outside the gene matches: 6. Germline CDR1 is SGHTA and CDR2 is FQGNSA. The CDR3 runs to 15 residues.

In its sample, this clonotype was seen a few times. The chain joins TRBV5-1 to TRBJ1-3; weak D call: TRBD1 (5 bases). Trimming left V 5 bases short and J 11 bases short, with 17 bases between. CDR3 size: 13 residues. From germline, CDR1 is SGHRS and CDR2 YFSETQ. The CDR3 reads CASSRAPREPIYF. CDR3 nucleotides: TGCGCCAGCAGTCGCGCTCCCAGGGAACCCATATATTTT.

This clonotype has only a few counts. V gene TRBV7-6 combines with J gene TRBJ2-5; TRBD1 matches 9 bases. CDR3 length equals 14 residues. V lost 5 bases and J lost 3; bases outside the gene matches: 4. CDR1 and CDR2 from the germline V gene are SGHVS and FNYEAQ. CDR3 coding DNA: TGTGCCAGCAGCAACCGGGACAGGGAAGAGACCCAGTACTTC. Protein sequence: CASSNRDREETQYF. Full variable domain (remainder filled in from reference TRBV7-6 and TRBJ2-5): GAGVSQSPRYKVTKRGQDVALRCDPISGHVSLYWYRQALGQGPEFLTYFNYEAQQDKSGLPNDRFSAERPEGSISTLTIQRTEQRDSAMYRCASSNRDREETQYFGPGTRLLVL.

The V call is TRBV12-3 or TRBV12-4, the J call TRBJ2-1, with 10 bases matching TRBD2. Trimming at V came to 4 bases and at J to 8 bases, leaving 8 bases not matched to a gene. CDR3 length: 15 residues. CDR3 in amino acids: CASSSVAGGMDEQFF. The CDR3 DNA is TGTGCCAGCAGTTCCGTAGCGGGGGGTATGGATGAGCAGTTCTTC.

V gene TRBV7-9 combines with J gene TRBJ2-1; D may correspond to TRBD1 or TRBD2 (6 bases each). Germline CDR1 reads SEHNR; CDR2 reads FQNEAQ (reference sequence). Trimming removed 4 bases at V and 5 bases at J, with 27 bases between. The CDR3 runs 19 residues. The CDR3 DNA is TGTGCCAGCAGCTCTCGACGGGCCGGGGGCTACCACGAAGACAATGAGCAGTTCTTC. As protein: CASSSRRAGGYHEDNEQFF.

The chain is built from TRBV7-8 and TRBJ2-1, with 11 bases lining up with TRBD2. The CDR3 spans 16 residues. Germline V gives CDR1 SGHVS, CDR2 FQNEAQ. The ends lost 5 bases at V and 2 bases at J; junction bases unmatched: 5. As DNA, the CDR3 is TGTGCCAGCAGCCCAGTAGCGGGGGGGCCCTACAATGAGCAGTTCTTC. This translates into CASSPVAGGPYNEQFF.

The chain links TRBV7-9 to TRBJ2-7; TRBD1 aligns across 9 bases. This CDR3 region has 16 residues. Trimming took 5 bases from V and 3 from J; bases not matched to a gene: 11. Germline values: CDR1 SEHNR, CDR2 FQNEAQ (reference sequence). CDR3: CASSQTQGAFFYEQYV. The DNA of the CDR3 is TGTGCCAGCAGCCAAACACAGGGGGCTTTCTTCTACGAGCAGTACGTC.

The rearrangement links TRBV20-1 to TRBJ1-2; the D gene is possibly TRBD1 (6 bases). This CDR3 contains 13 residues. The V end lost 1 base, the J end lost 8 bases, and 14 bases lay between the germline ends. The germline CDR1 and CDR2 sequences are DFQATT and SNEGSKA (reference sequence). The CDR3 is CSARGRGARGYTF. In nucleotides, the CDR3 is TGCAGTGCTAGAGGTCGGGGGGCTAGAGGCTACACCTTC.

The chain has TRBV9 and TRBJ2-3; 14 bases map to TRBD2. With 3 bases clipped from V and 4 bases from J, the junction kept 7 bases outside the gene matches. The CDR3 covers 17 residues. Germline CDR1 reads SGDLS; CDR2 reads YYNGEE. The chain's CDR3 is CASSALGTSGGPDTQYF. CDR3 nucleotide sequence: TGTGCCAGCAGCGCCCTCGGGACTAGCGGGGGACCAGATACGCAGTATTTT.

The chain joins TRBV7-6 to TRBJ1-2, with a tentative D call TRBD1 (5 bases). Trimming cost V 4 bases and J 4 bases, with 16 bases left between them. The CDR3 runs 15 residues. Germline CDR1 is SGHVS and CDR2 is FNYEAQ. The CDR3 bases are TGTGCCAGCAGCTCGGGACTCCCGGGAACCTATGGCTACACCTTC. It yields the protein CASSSGLPGTYGYTF.

A few counts support this clonotype. The rearrangement joins TRBV7-6 to TRBJ1-1; D is undetermined. There are 13 residues in the CDR3. In germline, CDR1 is SGHVS, CDR2 FNYEAQ. Trimming took off 5 bases at V and 5 bases at J, with 12 bases between the two ends. The CDR3 loop reads CASSPSGPTEAFF. The CDR3 bases are TGTGCCAGCAGCCCATCCGGGCCGACTGAAGCTTTCTTT.

V is TRBV28 and J is TRBJ2-7; the D gene could be TRBD1 or TRBD2 (5 bases each). V was cut by 7 bases and J by 2 bases, with 15 bases left in between. The germline CDR1 and CDR2 sequences are MDHEN and SYDVKM. The CDR3 sequence is 14 residues long. CDR3 loop: CASTRGAGPYEQYF. CDR3 coding DNA: TGTGCCAGCACCCGAGGGGCAGGACCCTACGAGCAGTACTTC.

In its sample, this clonotype was seen a few times. This chain joins TRBV7-9 and TRBJ2-7, with 13 bases that match TRBD2. Germline V lookup: CDR1 SEHNR, CDR2 FQNEAQ (reference sequence). This CDR3 spans 16 amino acids. V was pared by 5 bases and J by 3 bases, with 7 bases of the junction left unmatched. CDR3 nucleotides: TGTGCCAGCAGCCCGACTAGCGGGGGGCTTCACTACGAGCAGTACTTC. Its protein is CASSPTSGGLHYEQYF.

This clonotype was counted a few times. This chain uses TRBV4-3 with TRBJ2-1; 7 bases are shared with TRBD1. The CDR3 runs 17 residues. CDR1 is LGHNA and CDR2 is YSLEER in the germline V gene. J gave up 6 bases and V 0 bases, and 11 bases lay outside the gene matches. CDR3 DNA sequence: TGCGCCAGCAGCCAAGATTTAGGGCAGGGGGTTCGCAATGAGCAGTTCTTC. Protein sequence: CASSQDLGQGVRNEQFF.

The chain links TRBV5-1 to TRBJ2-7; D uncertain. This CDR3 contains 14 residues. Germline CDR1 SGHRS, CDR2 YFSETQ. Deletions cut 0 bases from V and 3 bases from J, with 10 bases between. CDR3 region: CASSLEVDHYEQYV. The CDR3 DNA sequence: TGCGCCAGCAGCTTGGAGGTGGACCACTACGAGCAGTACGTC.

V gene TRBV7-9 combines with J gene TRBJ2-1; the match to TRBD2 covers 9 bases. V shed 5 bases and J 9 bases; nucleotides not matched to a gene: 17. The CDR3 totals 17 residues. CDR1 is SEHNR and CDR2 is FQNEAQ in the germline V gene (reference sequence). CDR3 DNA sequence: TGTGCCAGCAGCCACGAGACTCCGGGACTAGCTTCCGGTGAGCAGTTCTTC. Its translation is CASSHETPGLASGEQFF.

Only a few counts were recorded for this clonotype. CDR3 sequence (DNA): TGTGCCAGCAGCCTCAGGGTTCGTCCCGGGGAGCTGTTTTTT. Translating gives CASSLRVRPGELFF. V gene TRBV7-2 combines with J gene TRBJ2-2, with a weak D call TRBD1 (5 bases). The ends were cut back, 5 bases at V and 6 bases at J, with 13 bases in the middle. Germline loops: CDR1 SGHTA, CDR2 FQGNSA. The CDR3 contains 14 residues.

This clonotype was seen many times. The chain employs TRBV7-9 and TRBJ2-5; D not certain. Deletions cut 0 bases from V and 4 bases from J, with 6 bases between. Per germline, CDR1 SEHNR and CDR2 FQNEAQ (reference sequence). CDR3 length: 13 residues. CDR3 in DNA: TGTGCCAGCAGCTTAGCCACCACAGAGACCCAGTACTTC. This codes for CASSLATTETQYF.

The table lists this clonotype with many counts. The J gene is TRBJ2-2, the V gene TRBV4-2; 8 bases match TRBD2. This CDR3 comprises 18 residues. J lost 4 bases, V lost 1 base, and 11 bases had no gene match. The germline V gene encodes CDR1 LGHNA and CDR2 YNFKEQ. Here the CDR3 reads CASSQVWTGGPGTGELFF. The DNA for the CDR3 is TGTGCCAGCAGCCAAGTTTGGACGGGGGGGCCTGGCACCGGGGAGCTGTTTTTT.

The chain employs TRBV7-9 and TRBJ2-7; 10 bases fit TRBD1. After removal of 8 bases from V and 1 base from J, the junction contained 2 bases not matched to a gene. The CDR3 spans 13 residues. CDR1 SEHNR and CDR2 FQNEAQ come from the germline V gene (reference sequence). CDR3 sequence: CASGDRGSYEQYV. Written as DNA, the CDR3 is TGTGCCAGCGGGGACAGGGGTTCCTACGAGCAGTACGTC.

This clonotype was observed a few times. The J gene is TRBJ2-6, the V gene TRBV13, with D hard to call. CDR3 length: 17 amino acids. V shed 5 bases and J shed 4 bases, with 18 bases lying between them. Germline V gives CDR1 PRHDT, CDR2 FYEKMQ (reference sequence). Written as DNA, the CDR3 is TGTGCCAGCAGCCGCCTGGTGGGTTTGTCCGGGGCCAACGTCCTGACTTTC. Its translation is CASSRLVGLSGANVLTF. Drawing the rest from reference TRBV13 and TRBJ2-6, the complete variable domain is AAGVIQSPRHLIKEKRETATLKCYPIPRHDTVYWYQQGPGQDPQFLISFYEKMQSDKGSIPDRFSAQQFSDYHSELNMSSLELGDSALYFCASSRLVGLSGANVLTFGAGSRLTVL.

This clonotype was seen a handful of times. J is TRBJ2-7 and V is TRBV11-3; D unclear. Germline V gives CDR1 SGHNT, CDR2 YENEEA. The CDR3 covers 15 residues. Trimming shortened V by 5 bases and J by 4 bases, and 18 bases separated the two germline ends. The CDR3 DNA reads as TGTGCCAGCAGCCTAGGGCTGGGTTTAAGGTACGAGCAGTACGTC. Encoded protein: CASSLGLGLRYEQYV.

This chain joins TRBV12-3 or TRBV12-4 and TRBJ2-7; a weak D match, TRBD1 (6 bases). Trimming took 6 bases from V and 6 from J, leaving 18 bases between them. The CDR3 is made up of 14 amino acids. CDR3 nucleotides: TGTGCCAGCAGCATACAGGGATCTGAGCGCGAGCAGTACTTC. Residues: CASSIQGSEREQYF.

This clonotype was observed a handful of times. The chain couples TRBV27 to TRBJ2-7, with a tentative D call TRBD1 (6 bases). V lost 1 base, J lost 5 bases, and 9 bases lay in between. Looked up from germline, CDR1 is MNHEY and CDR2 is SMNVEV (reference sequence). The CDR3 has 13 residues. The CDR3 nucleotides are TGTGCCAGCAGTTTATACAGGGACCACGAGCAGTACGTC. Its translation: CASSLYRDHEQYV.

The rearrangement links TRBV6-2 or TRBV6-3 to TRBJ2-7; a possible D gene is TRBD1 (5 bases). The CDR3 length is 13 residues. Deletions cut 2 bases from V and 2 bases from J, with 7 bases between. Germline V CDR1 and CDR2: MNHEY, SVGEGT. The DNA of the CDR3 is TGTGCCAGCAGTTACGACAGTACCTACGAGCAGTACTTC. As protein: CASSYDSTYEQYF.

The chain uses TRBV7-2 and TRBJ2-2; D ambiguous. Trimming shortened V by 8 bases and J by 2 bases, and 15 bases separated the two germline ends. The CDR3 is 15 amino acids. In germline, CDR1 is SGHTA, CDR2 FQGNSA. The CDR3 region is CASFPRAANTGELFF. The CDR3 DNA reads TGTGCCAGCTTCCCCCGGGCCGCAAACACCGGGGAGCTGTTTTTT.